Each of the 10 T cell receptor beta chains below was sequenced from the same sample in a study of T cells after yellow fever vaccination (dated by TCRdb to 2018 to 2020). The library was built by means of 5' RACE. Sequencing instrument: Illumina HiSeq 2500. TCRdb itself trimmed the public reads at Q25 with fastp, ran MiXCR and retained productive beta chains. CDR3 protein duplicates are merged, each entry listing the most common genes and DNA. The sample includes 100,000 to 150,000 distinct CDR3 sequences, with 7.4% observed a single time. The ten biggest clones cover roughly 2.6% of the sample. The sample's treatment or condition label is to be understood as: live attenuated yellow fever vaccine strain. The sequencing used CD4+ T cells sorted from PBMCs, collected 10 to 11 days after the first yellow fever vaccination. Receptor source: a man between 18 and 29 years old who received the YFV17D yellow fever vaccine.

The sample holds many counts of this clonotype. The chain has TRBV30 and TRBJ2-5; no definite D call. Germline V gene lookup returns CDR1 GTSNPN and CDR2 SVGIG (reference sequence). The CDR3 consists of 11 residues. The V end lost 4 bases, the J end lost 4 bases, and 7 bases lay between the germline ends. For the CDR3, the DNA is TGTGCCTGGACGACTCTAGAGACCCAGTACTTC. Translating gives CAWTTLETQYF.

V usage is TRBV19 and J usage is TRBJ1-1; D is perhaps TRBD1 (6 bases). From germline, CDR1 is LNHDA and CDR2 SQIVND (reference sequence). V was shortened by 3 bases and J by 3 bases, with 8 bases between the two germline ends. The CDR3 extends over 13 amino acids. The chain's CDR3 is CASSIEGDTEAFF. CDR3 coding DNA: TGTGCCAGTAGTATCGAGGGGGACACTGAAGCTTTCTTT.

This clonotype has ten or more counts. This chain connects TRBV12-3 or TRBV12-4 to TRBJ2-2; tentative D call: TRBD1 (5 bases). The CDR3 totals 16 residues. V dropped 5 bases and J dropped 0 bases, with 13 bases sitting between them. CDR3 residues: CASSQGLGANTGELFF. CDR3 sequence (DNA): TGTGCCAGCAGTCAGGGCCTAGGGGCGAACACCGGGGAGCTGTTTTTT.

The chain has TRBV5-1 and TRBJ2-5; D is unclear. V lost 4 bases and J 3 bases, leaving 13 bases between the germline ends. Germline V lookup: CDR1 SGHRS, CDR2 YFSETQ. The CDR3 extends over 14 amino acids. For the CDR3, the DNA is TGCGCCAGCAGCGTGCAACAGTTAGAAGAGACCCAGTACTTC. Its protein is CASSVQQLEETQYF.

The table lists this clonotype with many counts. This chain links TRBV29-1 with TRBJ2-7; D unclear. There are 11 residues in the CDR3. The ends were cut back, 3 bases at V and 5 bases at J, with 8 bases in the middle. CDR1 SQVTM and CDR2 ANQGSEA come from the germline V gene. CDR3 DNA sequence: TGCAGCGTTGAGAGACACGACGAGCAGTACTTC. Amino acids: CSVERHDEQYF.

There are many counts of this clonotype. This chain connects TRBV7-6 to TRBJ1-1; unclear D gene. The germline V and J ends were trimmed by 5 bases and 1 base, with 17 bases remaining between them. The CDR3 extends over 16 amino acids. Germline V CDR1 and CDR2: SGHVS, FNYEAQ. In nucleotides, the CDR3 is TGTGCCAGCAGCCGGCCTCCGGGAGCCACGAACACTGAAGCTTTCTTT. Encoded protein: CASSRPPGATNTEAFF.

This clonotype was seen more than once but under ten times. V gene TRBV4-2 combines with J gene TRBJ2-1, with D possibly being TRBD2 (6 bases). Deletions cut 3 bases from V and 7 bases from J, with 16 bases between. The germline V gene encodes CDR1 LGHNA and CDR2 YNFKEQ. The CDR3 is 15 amino acids. CDR3 residues: CASSQRGAVGNEQFF. The CDR3 DNA reads as TGTGCCAGCAGCCAGCGCGGGGCCGTGGGTAATGAGCAGTTCTTC.

This clonotype was detected many times. This sequence joins TRBV18 and TRBJ1-3, with D unresolved. V was clipped by 2 bases and J by 0 bases, with 26 bases between them. This CDR3 is 21 amino acids long. CDR1 is KGHSH and CDR2 is LQKENI in the germline V gene. CDR3 bases: TGTGCCAGCTCACCAGTTCTGTTACAGAGCACTATCGTCTTCTCTGGAAACACCATATATTTT. This encodes CASSPVLLQSTIVFSGNTIYF. Supplemented by reference TRBV18 and TRBJ1-3, the full variable domain reads NAGVMQNPRHLVRRRGQEARLRCSPMKGHSHVYWYRQLPEEGLKFMVYLQKENIIDESGMPKERFSAEFPKEGPSILRIQQVVRGDSAAYFCASSPVLLQSTIVFSGNTIYFGEGSWLTVV.

The table lists this clonotype with many counts. The gene calls are TRBV24-1 and TRBJ1-3; D not certain. The V gene's germline CDR1 is KGHDR and CDR2 SFDVKD. The CDR3 is 17 amino acids. Trimming cost V 0 bases and J 0 bases, with 11 bases left between them. CDR3 region: CATSDLTRAFSGNTIYF. In DNA form, the CDR3 reads TGTGCCACCAGTGATTTGACCCGGGCCTTCTCTGGAAACACCATATATTTT.

This clonotype showed up many times. The chain joins TRBV5-5 to TRBJ1-5; 7 positions agree with TRBD1. Germline V gives CDR1 SGHKS, CDR2 YYEKEE (reference sequence). The V gene end was trimmed by 4 bases and the J gene end by 5 bases; junction bases not matched to a gene: 9. The CDR3 sequence is 15 residues long. In DNA form, the CDR3 reads TGTGCCAGCAGCCGTGGGGGACAGACCCATCAGCCCCAGCATTTT. This gives the protein CASSRGGQTHQPQHF.